Detailed here is one TCR beta chain. This entry belongs to a study of technical replicates of blood from a handful of donors. TCRdb keeps only in-frame clones here, not all; method: immunoSEQ multiplex PCR. The table records some 48,000 clones, approximately 95% of them present only once. V gave up 1 base and J gave up 2 bases, with 15 bases separating them. The V gene's germline CDR1 is SGHDT and CDR2 YYEEEE. The CDR3 is made up of 16 amino acids. The sequencing input was T cells isolated from PBMCs. The chain recombines TRBV5-6 with TRBJ1-1; maybe TRBD1 (6 bases). The source of this sequence is a human donor in good health. This chain's CDR3 is CASSLWQGNYNTEAFF. For the CDR3, the DNA is TGTGCCAGCAGCTTGTGGCAGGGGAATTATAACACTGAAGCTTTCTTT.